This T cell receptor (beta chain) was recorded in a study of graft-versus-host responses after intestinal transplantation. V lost 8 bases and J lost 0, with 15 bases in between. The CDR3 is made up of 15 amino acids. Germline values: CDR1 WSHSY, CDR2 SAAADI. Method: immunoSEQ multiplex PCR; TCRdb's copy keeps in-frame clones and lacks some. The data hold roughly 4,000 clones, with approximately 85% observed a single time. Lymphocytes from graft epithelium and lamina propria were isolated. The source material was ileum tissue, sampled around 95 weeks after intestinal transplant. The receptor's source is a human patient who received an intestinal transplant, so some T cells may come from the graft donor. This chain joins TRBV10-2 and TRBJ2-3, with a tentative D call TRBD1 (5 bases). CDR3 nucleotides: TGCGCCAGCGAGTCCAGGGTGGGTAGCACAGATACGCAGTATTTT. This codes for CASESRVGSTDTQYF.